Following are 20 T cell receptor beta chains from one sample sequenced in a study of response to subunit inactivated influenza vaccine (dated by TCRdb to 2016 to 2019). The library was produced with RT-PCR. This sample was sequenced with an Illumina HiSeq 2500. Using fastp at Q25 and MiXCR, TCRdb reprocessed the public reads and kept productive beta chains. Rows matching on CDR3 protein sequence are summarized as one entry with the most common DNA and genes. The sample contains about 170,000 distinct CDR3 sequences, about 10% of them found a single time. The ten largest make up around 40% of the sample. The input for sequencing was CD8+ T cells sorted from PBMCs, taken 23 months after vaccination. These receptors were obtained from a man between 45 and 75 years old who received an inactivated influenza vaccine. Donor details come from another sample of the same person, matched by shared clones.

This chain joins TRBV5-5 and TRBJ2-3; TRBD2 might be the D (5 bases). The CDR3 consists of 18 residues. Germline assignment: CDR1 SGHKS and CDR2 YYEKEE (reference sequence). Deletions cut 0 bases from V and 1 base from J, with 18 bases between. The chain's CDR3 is CASSLGWSAAGGTDTQYF. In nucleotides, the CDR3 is TGTGCCAGCAGCTTGGGTTGGTCGGCGGCGGGTGGCACAGATACGCAGTATTTT.

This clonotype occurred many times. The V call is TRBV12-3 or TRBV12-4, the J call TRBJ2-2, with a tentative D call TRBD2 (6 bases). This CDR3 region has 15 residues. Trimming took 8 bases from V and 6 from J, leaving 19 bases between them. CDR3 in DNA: TGTGCCAGCGGTGGAGGGATGGGTGTTGCCGGGGAGCTGTTTTTT. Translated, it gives CASGGGMGVAGELFF.

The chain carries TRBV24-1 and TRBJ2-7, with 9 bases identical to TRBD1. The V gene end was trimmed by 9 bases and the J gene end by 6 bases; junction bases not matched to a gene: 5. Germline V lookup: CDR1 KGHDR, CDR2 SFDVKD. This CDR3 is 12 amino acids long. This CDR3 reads CATGTGSSEQYF. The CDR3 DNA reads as TGTGCCACCGGGACAGGGAGTTCCGAGCAGTACTTC.

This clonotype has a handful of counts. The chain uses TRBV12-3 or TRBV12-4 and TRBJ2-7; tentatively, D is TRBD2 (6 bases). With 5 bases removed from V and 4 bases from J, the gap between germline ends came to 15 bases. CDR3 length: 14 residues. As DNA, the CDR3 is TGTGCCAGCAGTCCAAAGCGGGCCAGTTACGAGCAGTACTTC. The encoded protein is CASSPKRASYEQYF.

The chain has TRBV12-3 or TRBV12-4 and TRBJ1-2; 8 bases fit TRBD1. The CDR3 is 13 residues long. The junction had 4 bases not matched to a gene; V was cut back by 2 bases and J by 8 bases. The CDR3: CASSLPGGEGYTF. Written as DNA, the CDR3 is TGTGCCAGCAGTTTACCAGGGGGCGAAGGCTACACCTTC.

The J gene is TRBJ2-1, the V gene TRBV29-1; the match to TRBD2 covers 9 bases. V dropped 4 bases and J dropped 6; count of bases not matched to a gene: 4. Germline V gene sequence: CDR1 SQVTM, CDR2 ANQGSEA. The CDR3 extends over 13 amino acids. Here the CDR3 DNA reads TGCAGCGTTGGGGTAGCGGGAGTCAATGAGCAGTTCTTC. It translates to CSVGVAGVNEQFF.

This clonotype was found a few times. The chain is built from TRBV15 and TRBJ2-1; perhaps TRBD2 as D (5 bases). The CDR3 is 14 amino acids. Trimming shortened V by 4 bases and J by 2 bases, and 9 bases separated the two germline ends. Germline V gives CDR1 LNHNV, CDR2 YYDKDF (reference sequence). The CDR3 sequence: CATSTSLTYNEQFF. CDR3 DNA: TGTGCCACCAGCACTAGCCTAACCTACAATGAGCAGTTCTTC.

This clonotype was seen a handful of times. Here the CDR3 reads CATLGSGTSGADTQYF. DNA of the CDR3: TGTGCCACCCTAGGCTCCGGGACTAGCGGTGCAGATACGCAGTATTTT. The V gene is TRBV15, the J gene TRBJ2-3; 11 bases map to TRBD2. V lost 8 bases, J lost 4 bases, and 11 bases stayed unmatched. CDR3 length: 16 amino acids. Germline V gene lookup returns CDR1 LNHNV and CDR2 YYDKDF (reference sequence).

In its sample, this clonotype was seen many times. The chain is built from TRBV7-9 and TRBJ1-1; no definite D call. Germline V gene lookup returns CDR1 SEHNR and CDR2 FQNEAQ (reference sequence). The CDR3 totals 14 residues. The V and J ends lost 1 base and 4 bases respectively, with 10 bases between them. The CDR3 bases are TGTGCCAGCAGCTTAGGGGCCGGGGTCACTGAAGCTTTCTTT. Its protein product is CASSLGAGVTEAFF.

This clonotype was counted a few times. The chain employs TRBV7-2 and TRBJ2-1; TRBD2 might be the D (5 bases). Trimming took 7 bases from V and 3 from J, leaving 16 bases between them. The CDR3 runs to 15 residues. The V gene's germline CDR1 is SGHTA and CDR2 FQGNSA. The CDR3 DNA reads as TGTGCCAGCAAGTATAGCGCTACCATCTACAATGAGCAGTTCTTC. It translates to CASKYSATIYNEQFF.

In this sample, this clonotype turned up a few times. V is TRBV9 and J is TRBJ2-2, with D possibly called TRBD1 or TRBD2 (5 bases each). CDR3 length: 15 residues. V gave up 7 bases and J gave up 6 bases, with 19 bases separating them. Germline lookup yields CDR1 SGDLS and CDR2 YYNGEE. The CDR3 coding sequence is TGTGCCAGCGGATTCAAAAGGGGAGCGGCCGGGGAGCTGTTTTTT. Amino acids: CASGFKRGAAGELFF.

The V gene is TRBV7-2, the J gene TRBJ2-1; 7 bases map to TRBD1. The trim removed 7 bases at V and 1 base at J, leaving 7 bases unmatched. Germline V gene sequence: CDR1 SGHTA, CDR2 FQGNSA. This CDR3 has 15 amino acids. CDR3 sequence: CASTGTVGSYNEQFF. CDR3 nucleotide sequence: TGTGCCAGCACGGGGACAGTAGGATCCTACAATGAGCAGTTCTTC.

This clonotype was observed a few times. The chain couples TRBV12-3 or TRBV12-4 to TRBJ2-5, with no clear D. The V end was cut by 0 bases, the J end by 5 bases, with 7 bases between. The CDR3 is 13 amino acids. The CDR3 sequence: CASSLAGYETQYF. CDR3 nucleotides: TGTGCCAGCAGTTTAGCAGGGTACGAGACCCAGTACTTC.

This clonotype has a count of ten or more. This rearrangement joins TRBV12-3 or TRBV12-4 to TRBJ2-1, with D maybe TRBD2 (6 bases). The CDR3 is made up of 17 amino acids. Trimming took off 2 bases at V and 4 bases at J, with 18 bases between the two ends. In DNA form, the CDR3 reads TGTGCCAGCAGTTTAAAGTCTGGGACTTTAGGATACAATGAGCAGTTCTTC. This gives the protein CASSLKSGTLGYNEQFF.

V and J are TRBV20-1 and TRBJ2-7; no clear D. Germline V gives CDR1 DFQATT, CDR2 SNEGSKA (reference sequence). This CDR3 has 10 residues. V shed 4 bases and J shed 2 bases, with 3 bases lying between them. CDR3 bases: TGCAGTGCTACAACCTACGAGCAGTACTTC. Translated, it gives CSATTYEQYF.

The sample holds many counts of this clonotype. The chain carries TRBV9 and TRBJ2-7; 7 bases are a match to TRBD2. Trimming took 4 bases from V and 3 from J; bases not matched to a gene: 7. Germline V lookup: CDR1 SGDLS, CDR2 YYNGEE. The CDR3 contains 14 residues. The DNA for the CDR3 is TGTGCCAGCAGCCATGGTAAGCGGGGCTACGAGCAGTACTTC. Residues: CASSHGKRGYEQYF. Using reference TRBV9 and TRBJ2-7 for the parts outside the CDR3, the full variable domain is DSGVTQTPKHLITATGQRVTLRCSPRSGDLSVYWYQQSLDQGLQFLIQYYNGEERAKGNILERFSAQQFPDLHSELNLSSLELGDSALYFCASSHGKRGYEQYFGPGTRLTVT.

The CDR3 sequence: CASRIGQGPPYNEQFF. CDR3 bases: TGTGCCAGCAGGATAGGACAGGGCCCTCCCTACAATGAGCAGTTCTTC. The rearrangement links TRBV2 to TRBJ2-1; TRBD1 aligns across 8 bases. Germline-derived CDR1 and CDR2 are SNHLY and FYNNEI. V lost 6 bases, J lost 2 bases, and 9 bases stayed unmatched. The CDR3 extends over 16 amino acids.

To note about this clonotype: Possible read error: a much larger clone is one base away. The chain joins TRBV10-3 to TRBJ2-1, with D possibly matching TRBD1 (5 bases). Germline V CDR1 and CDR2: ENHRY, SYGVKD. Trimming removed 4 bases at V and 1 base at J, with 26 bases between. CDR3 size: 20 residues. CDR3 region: CAISAHKIDRLERSYNEQFF. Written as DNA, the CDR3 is TGTGCCATCAGTGCTCATAAAATAGACAGACTGGAAAGATCCTACAATGAGCAGTTCTTC.

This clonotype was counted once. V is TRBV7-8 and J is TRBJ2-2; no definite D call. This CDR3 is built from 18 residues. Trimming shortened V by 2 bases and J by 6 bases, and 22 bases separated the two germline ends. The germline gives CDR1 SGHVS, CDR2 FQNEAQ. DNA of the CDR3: TGTGCCAGCAGCTTACCTGTTGGGGAAGCCGTCCGCCCCGGGGAGCTGTTTTTT. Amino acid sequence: CASSLPVGEAVRPGELFF.

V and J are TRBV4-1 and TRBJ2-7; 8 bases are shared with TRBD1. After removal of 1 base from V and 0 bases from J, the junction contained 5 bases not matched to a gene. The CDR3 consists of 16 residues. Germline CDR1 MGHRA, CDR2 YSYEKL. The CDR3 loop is CASSQGTGTFSYEQYF. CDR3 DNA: TGCGCCAGCAGCCAAGGGACAGGGACTTTCTCCTACGAGCAGTACTTC.